This section outlines one T cell receptor beta chain sequence together with its context. Its antigen is as yet unknown. TCRdb fed the RT-PCR reads into MiXCR, producing one record per CDR3 protein. The sample holds around 580,000 distinct CDR3 sequences, 14% seen once. This entry comes from a study of response to subunit inactivated influenza vaccine. The study, taken as a whole, reports: Each seasonal flu vaccination may recruit only limited new T cells, authors suggested.

V lost 0 bases to trimming and J lost 6 bases, with 6 bases between them. CDR3 length equals 13 residues. The germline V gene has CDR1 MNHEY and CDR2 SVGEGT. Source: PBMCs from blood, taken about 13 days after vaccination. The receptor comes from a man in his fifties or sixties who received an inactivated influenza vaccine. The rearrangement joins TRBV6-2 or TRBV6-3 to TRBJ2-1; the D is unclear. CDR3 in DNA: TGTGCCAGCAGTTACTCTAACTTCAATGAGCAGTTCTTC. It yields the protein CASSYSNFNEQFF.